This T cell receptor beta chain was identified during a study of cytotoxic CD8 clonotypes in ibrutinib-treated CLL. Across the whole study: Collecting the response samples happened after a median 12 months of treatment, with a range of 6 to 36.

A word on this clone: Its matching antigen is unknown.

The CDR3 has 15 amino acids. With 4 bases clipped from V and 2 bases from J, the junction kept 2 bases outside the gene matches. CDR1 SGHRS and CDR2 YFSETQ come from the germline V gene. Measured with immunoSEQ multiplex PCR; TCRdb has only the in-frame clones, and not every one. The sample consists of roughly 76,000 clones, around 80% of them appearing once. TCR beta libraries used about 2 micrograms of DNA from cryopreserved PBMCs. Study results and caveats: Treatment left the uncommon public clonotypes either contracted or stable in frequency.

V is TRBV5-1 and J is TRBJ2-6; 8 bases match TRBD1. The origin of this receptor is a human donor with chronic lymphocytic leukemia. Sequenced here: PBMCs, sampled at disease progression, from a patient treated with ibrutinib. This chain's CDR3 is CASSEQGAGANVLTF. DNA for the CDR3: TGCGCCAGCAGCGAACAGGGGGCTGGGGCCAACGTCCTGACTTTC.